A selection of T cell receptor beta chains follows, all from one sample in a study of T cell responses to AZD1222 COVID-19 vaccine. Using immunoSEQ multiplex PCR, the repertoire was profiled, and TCRdb retains in-frame clones only, with some absent. The data contain roughly 110,000 clones, roughly 90% of them seen just once; the ten biggest clones take up about 4.9%. This specimen was peripheral blood, taken on day 0 of AZD1222 vaccination. The receptors derive from an adult in good health. CDR3s include the opening cysteine and the closing phenylalanine or tryptophan. Fields, in order: D gene, CDR3 length, J gene, V gene, clone size, CDR3 protein, CDR3 DNA. D genes are given only for firm matches. Size is stated for part of the rows, as once, few or many counts, or as a class when the clone is expanded.

>.|16|TRBJ1-5|TRBV27|.
CASSTSGGASNQPQHF
.
>.|15|TRBJ2-1|TRBV2|.
CASSVRGGSYNEQFF
TGTGCCAGCAGTGTAAGGGGTGGATCCTACAATGAGCAGTTCTTC
>.|13|TRBJ2-3|TRBV18|.
CASSPISTDTQYF
TGTGCCAGCTCGCCTATTAGCACAGATACGCAGTATTTT
>.|12|TRBJ1-2|TRBV28|.
CASSLGGYGYTF
TGTGCCAGCAGTTTAGGCGGCTATGGCTACACCTTC
>.|13|TRBJ2-7|TRBV6-1|.
CASSEIRGEKEYF
TGTGCCAGCAGTGAAATAAGAGGGGAAAAGGAGTACTTC
>TRBD2|14|TRBJ2-7|TRBV18|once
CASSPQREVYEQYF
TGTGCCAGCTCACCGCAGCGGGAGGTCTACGAGCAGTACTTC
>.|14|TRBJ1-2|TRBV29-1|.
CSVGGGSRVEGYTF
TGCAGCGTTGGGGGGGGCTCCCGGGTAGAGGGCTACACCTTC
>TRBD2|13|TRBJ2-5|TRBV7-9|.
CASSSGLAVTQYF
TGTGCCAGCAGCTCGGGACTAGCGGTGACCCAGTACTTC
>TRBD1|17|TRBJ2-5|TRBV24-1|.
CATSEPTGTGGKETQYF
TGTGCCACCAGTGAACCGACCGGGACAGGGGGGAAGGAGACCCAGTACTTC
>.|15|TRBJ2-1|TRBV6-1|.
CASSEISVSYNEQFF
TGTGCCAGCAGTGAAATATCGGTCTCCTACAATGAGCAGTTCTTC
>.|15|TRBJ2-1|TRBV5-1|.
CASSLSGGAYNEQFF
TGCGCCAGCAGCTTGTCCGGGGGCGCATACAATGAGCAGTTCTTC
>.|17|TRBJ1-1|TRBV5-1|.
CASSSSSGPTSNTEAFF
TGCGCCAGCAGCTCCTCGTCAGGGCCTACGTCGAACACTGAAGCTTTCTTT
>.|14|TRBJ2-2|TRBV5-4|.
CASSLHVNTGELFF
TGTGCCAGCAGCTTGCACGTTAACACCGGGGAGCTGTTTTTT
>TRBD1|16|TRBJ2-2|TRBV5-1|.
CASSGTGTKGTGELFF
TGCGCCAGCAGCGGGACAGGGACAAAGGGCACCGGGGAGCTGTTTTTT
>.|12|TRBJ1-5|TRBV28|.
CASSLVGRPQHF
TGTGCCAGCAGTTTAGTGGGAAGGCCCCAGCATTTT
>TRBD2|17|TRBJ2-5|TRBV4-1|.
CASSPGRTSGSRETQYF
TGCGCCAGCAGCCCGGGACGGACTAGCGGGAGCCGGGAGACCCAGTACTTC
>.|16|TRBJ1-6|TRBV9|.
CASSPAGASYNSPLHF
TGTGCCAGCAGCCCCGCAGGGGCGTCCTATAATTCACCCCTCCACTTT
>.|13|TRBJ1-1|TRBV7-3|.
CASSSPNLGEAFF
TGTGCCAGCAGCTCCCCGAACTTAGGCGAAGCTTTCTTT
>.|15|TRBJ1-4|TRBV10-1|.
CASSGTTPGREKLFF
TGCGCCAGCAGTGGGACAACCCCGGGTCGGGAAAAACTGTTTTTT
>TRBD2|18|TRBJ2-3|TRBV5-1|.
CATNKRGLKVDATDTQYF
TGCGCCACCAATAAGCGGGGGTTAAAGGTTGATGCTACAGATACGCAGTATTTT
>TRBD1|16|TRBJ1-6|TRBV2|.
CASRATGVKVNSPLHF
TGTGCCAGCAGAGCCACAGGGGTGAAAGTCAATTCACCCCTCCACTTT
>TRBD1|16|TRBJ2-7|TRBV4-2|.
CASSQARQGITYEQYF
TGTGCCAGCAGCCAAGCCCGACAGGGGATCACCTACGAGCAGTACTTC
>TRBD2|12|TRBJ2-1|TRBV12-3/TRBV12-4|.
CASSLGGNEQFF
TGTGCCAGCAGCCTGGGGGGGAATGAGCAGTTCTTC
>.|13|TRBJ1-1|TRBV18|.
CASSPRDIFEAFF
TGTGCCAGCTCACCCCGGGACATCTTTGAAGCTTTCTTT
>TRBD1|14|TRBJ1-6|TRBV5-8|.
CASETGENNSPLHF
TGTGCCAGCGAGACAGGGGAGAATAATTCACCCCTCCACTTT
>TRBD1|14|TRBJ2-7|TRBV9|.
CASSPRDRGYEQYF
TGTGCCAGCAGTCCCCGGGACAGGGGGTACGAGCAGTACTTC
>.|13|TRBJ2-7|TRBV6-2/TRBV6-3|.
CASSYRTPYEQYF
TGTGCCAGCAGTTACCGGACTCCCTACGAGCAGTACTTC
>.|15|TRBJ2-3|TRBV14|.
CASSQDISGSDTQYF
TGTGCCAGCAGCCAAGATATCTCCGGGAGTGATACGCAGTATTTT
>.|16|TRBJ1-4|TRBV4-3|.
CASSQDLARGGEKLFF
TGCGCCAGCAGCCAAGATCTAGCCAGGGGTGGTGAAAAACTGTTTTTT
>.|15|TRBJ1-5|TRBV10-3|.
CAISPLGTEHQPQHF
TGTGCCATCAGTCCGTTGGGGACGGAACATCAGCCCCAGCATTTT
>.|13|TRBJ1-1|TRBV6-5|.
CASSVSRDTEAFF
TGTGCCAGCTCCGTCTCCAGGGACACTGAAGCTTTCTTT
>TRBD1|13|TRBJ1-2|TRBV12-3/TRBV12-4|once
CASRGQGRDGYTF
TGTGCCAGCAGGGGACAGGGGAGGGATGGCTACACCTTC
>.|17|TRBJ2-7|TRBV24-1|.
CATYDRAGRVNPYEQYF
TGTGCCACCTACGACAGGGCGGGACGAGTGAACCCCTACGAGCAGTACTTC
>TRBD1|18|TRBJ1-2|TRBV5-5|once
CASSPGQGQNFNIYGYTF
TGTGCCAGCAGCCCCGGGCAGGGACAGAATTTTAACATCTATGGCTACACCTTC
>.|16|TRBJ1-2|TRBV29-1|.
CSVGQSPGPGGYGYTF
TGCAGCGTTGGACAGTCTCCGGGACCGGGAGGATATGGCTACACCTTC
>.|15|TRBJ1-1|TRBV19|few
CASSISQTMNTEAFF
TGTGCCAGTAGTATATCACAGACCATGAACACTGAAGCTTTCTTT
>.|13|TRBJ2-3|TRBV30|once
CAWGGASTDTQYF
TGTGCCTGGGGCGGGGCTAGCACAGATACGCAGTATTTT
>TRBD1|15|TRBJ1-2|TRBV28|.
CASSLMLPGGYGYTF
TGTGCCAGCAGTTTAATGCTGCCAGGGGGTTATGGCTACACCTTC
>.|17|TRBJ2-2|TRBV5-8|.
CASSLGRDSNPTGELFF
TGTGCCAGCAGCTTGGGTCGGGACTCCAACCCCACCGGGGAGCTGTTTTTT
>.|15|TRBJ1-6|TRBV3-1/TRBV3-2|.
CASSQEGGGNSPLHF
TGTGCCAGCAGCCAAGAGGGAGGGGGAAATTCACCCCTCCACTTT
>.|16|TRBJ2-3|TRBV27|.
CASRPSLTPSTDTQYF
TGTGCCAGCAGACCGTCCCTTACACCTAGCACAGATACGCAGTATTTT
>TRBD1|14|TRBJ2-5|TRBV28|.
CASSSGTGRETQYF
TGTGCCAGCAGTTCCGGGACAGGGAGGGAGACCCAGTACTTC
>.|15|TRBJ1-1|TRBV30|.
CAWSSTGSVNTEAFF
TGTGCCTGGAGTTCTACAGGGTCTGTGAACACTGAAGCTTTCTTT
>.|12|TRBJ2-7|TRBV12-3/TRBV12-4|.
CASKRPGNEQYF
TGTGCCAGTAAACGACCCGGGAACGAGCAGTACTTC
>.|14|TRBJ1-3|TRBV18|once
CASSPPVTGNTIYF
TGTGCCAGCTCACCACCGGTTACTGGAAACACCATATATTTT
>.|12|TRBJ1-2|TRBV12-3/TRBV12-4|.
CASSSGFYGYTF
TGTGCCAGCAGCTCCGGGTTCTATGGCTACACCTTC
>TRBD2|16|TRBJ2-1|TRBV28|.
CASSPPLSGGLIEQFF
TGTGCCAGCAGTCCCCCTCTATCGGGAGGTCTCATTGAGCAGTTCTTC
>.|14|TRBJ2-1|TRBV7-2|.
CASSLEPSSNEQFF
TGTGCCAGCAGCTTAGAGCCTAGTTCCAATGAGCAGTTCTTC
>.|15|TRBJ1-1|TRBV18|.
CASSPRTVLDTEAFF
TGTGCCAGCTCACCCCGGACAGTGTTGGACACTGAAGCTTTCTTT